The 2 T cell receptor beta chains reported below all come from one sample, sequenced in a study of T cell responses to AZD1222 COVID-19 vaccine. Sequencing was performed with immunoSEQ multiplex PCR; in TCRdb, only in-frame clones are kept and a portion is missing. In the table there are roughly 80,000 clones, about 90% of which are singletons. The source material was peripheral blood, sampled 28 days after the second AZD1222 dose. Receptors originate from an adult who received the AZD1222 COVID-19 vaccine.

The chain recombines TRBV6-5 with TRBJ2-6; D is unresolved. Per germline, CDR1 MNHEY and CDR2 SVGAGI. V gave up 1 base and J gave up 0 bases, with 4 bases separating them. The CDR3 extends over 15 amino acids. In DNA, the CDR3 is TGTGCCAGCAGTTACTGGGACTCTGGGGCCAACGTCCTGACTTTC. It translates to CASSYWDSGANVLTF.

The V and J genes are TRBV29-1 and TRBJ2-7; perhaps TRBD1 as D (6 bases). Germline CDR1 SQVTM, CDR2 ANQGSEA. Between the trimmed V and J ends, which lost 0 bases and 5 bases, there was a span of 17 bases. The CDR3 contains 15 residues. The CDR3 region has the DNA TGCAGCGTTGAAGATCATGGGCAGGGGTCCCACGAGCAGTACTTC. Encoded protein: CSVEDHGQGSHEQYF.